This TCR beta chain came from a study of T cells after yellow fever vaccination. MiXCR was run by TCRdb on the 5' RACE reads, yielding one entry per CDR3 protein. The data hold 400,000 or so distinct CDR3 sequences, with 6.2% observed a single time. This clonotype was seen more than once but under ten times. The CDR3 is 18 amino acids. The ends lost 2 bases at V and 5 bases at J; junction bases unmatched: 14. Germline loops: CDR1 SGHAT, CDR2 FQDESV (reference sequence). The rearrangement uses TRBV11-1 and TRBJ2-2, with 7 nucleotides matching TRBD2. The sample in question was PBMCs, obtained 5 days after the yellow fever booster vaccination. This TCR came from a man aged 25-40 years who received the YFV17D yellow fever vaccine. In DNA, the CDR3 is TGTGCCAGCAGCTTAAAGCCCCAAGCTCGAGCGGGAACCGGGGAGCTGTTTTTT. Its protein is CASSLKPQARAGTGELFF.